These T cell receptor beta chains were read from a single sample in a study of blood T cell repertoires in COVID-19. Data came from immunoSEQ multiplex PCR; TCRdb stores just in-frame clones and leaves some out. The table has tens of thousands of clones, roughly 86% seen once. Specimen: peripheral blood. The receptors stem from a human donor in a cohort sampled during active COVID-19. The CDR3 runs from the conserved cysteine through the conserved F or W. A D gene is named only where the DNA matches it firmly.

cdr3_aa,j_call,v_call,d_call
CSVEDGNRGNTDTQYF,TRBJ2-3,TRBV29-1,TRBD1
CASSRPSGGAGEQFF,TRBJ2-1,TRBV7-2,TRBD2
CASSPEIYEQYF,TRBJ2-7,TRBV18,-
CSVVAGAHSYGYTF,TRBJ1-2,TRBV29-1,-
CASRRPGTSADNEQFF,TRBJ2-1,TRBV28,TRBD2
CASSLEGGWETQYF,TRBJ2-5,TRBV5-1,TRBD1
CASSEAGYEQYF,TRBJ2-7,TRBV12-3/TRBV12-4,-
CAWSVGQGQYEQYF,TRBJ2-7,TRBV30,TRBD1
CASSPRTGGNEQFF,TRBJ2-1,TRBV28,TRBD1
CAWGGRQDNQPQHF,TRBJ1-5,TRBV30,-
CASSQDSVGLIRAGGPTGELFF,TRBJ2-2,TRBV4-2,TRBD2
CASSPDRGPNNEQFF,TRBJ2-1,TRBV7-6,TRBD1
CASSEVPDTEAFF,TRBJ1-1,TRBV5-1,-
CAISEKGFQGEQYF,TRBJ2-7,TRBV10-3,-
CATLTAPNTGELFF,TRBJ2-2,TRBV28,-
CASSLPGQGVLSGYTF,TRBJ1-2,TRBV7-8,TRBD1
CASSEGSTEAFF,TRBJ1-1,TRBV10-2,-
CAWSQRGPGSTEAFF,TRBJ1-1,TRBV30,-
CASSPGVLAGEMDTQYF,TRBJ2-3,TRBV7-7,TRBD2
CASSQGLAETYEQYF,TRBJ2-7,TRBV4-3,TRBD2
CASSQPGLAELNEQFF,TRBJ2-1,TRBV4-2,TRBD2
CASSPRGISNTEAFF,TRBJ1-1,TRBV18,-
CASSVGAGGPNEQYF,TRBJ2-7,TRBV9,TRBD2
CASSYSSGGYNEQFF,TRBJ2-1,TRBV6-2/TRBV6-3,TRBD2
CARTQRPTSETSTDTQYF,TRBJ2-3,TRBV7-5,-
CASSSGTSGRWVEQFF,TRBJ2-1,TRBV28,TRBD2
CASSQVTSGGVYEQYF,TRBJ2-7,TRBV4-1,TRBD2
CASSGIFVTVTYGYTF,TRBJ1-2,TRBV5-4,-
CASSVVRGDRVKPQHF,TRBJ1-5,TRBV9,TRBD1
CASSNRDRGPYEQYF,TRBJ2-7,TRBV5-1,TRBD1
CASSLVDLKGHSTDTQYF,TRBJ2-3,TRBV18,-
CASSHRQVGHEQFF,TRBJ2-1,TRBV5-1,-
CATSDPNREGSGELFF,TRBJ2-2,TRBV24-1,-
CASSSRAGGYNEQFF,TRBJ2-1,TRBV11-3,TRBD2
CASSFASGFYEQYF,TRBJ2-7,TRBV7-2,TRBD2
CASNNQGGHGYTF,TRBJ1-2,TRBV2,-
CASSPPGDYEQYF,TRBJ2-7,TRBV5-1,-
CASSLGTGNQPQHF,TRBJ1-5,TRBV6-5,TRBD1
CASSPPVGLAGDNEQFF,TRBJ2-1,TRBV18,TRBD2
CASSPHRTTPVSGEKLFF,TRBJ1-4,TRBV9,-
CAGGLAGVYYEQYF,TRBJ2-7,TRBV7-2,TRBD2
CATSRDAGYINEQFF,TRBJ2-1,TRBV15,-
CATREQGEQPQHF,TRBJ1-5,TRBV19,-
CASSTRDRGSTNEKLFF,TRBJ1-4,TRBV25-1,TRBD1
CASSFRGQNTEAFF,TRBJ1-1,TRBV5-1,-